A single TCR beta chain is shown here with its context. No antigen is known for it. The table came from immunoSEQ multiplex PCR; TCRdb's copy has only in-frame clones and leaves some out. The sample lists some 170,000 clones; approximately 92% were seen once. CDR1 and CDR2 from the germline V gene are MNHNS and SASEGT. V lost 0 bases, J lost 8 bases, and 8 bases lay in between. This CDR3 has 13 residues. The entry originates in a study of T cell responses to AZD1222 COVID-19 vaccine. For the study at large: Investigators merged groups given second doses at roughly 4 or roughly 12 weeks. Study-level findings and limits: Only a handful of AZD1222 recipients tested seropositive at baseline. Two AZD1222 doses significantly raised spike-specific TCR breadth and depth over controls. In all cases, repertoires were sampled only after the peak T cell response.

Source: peripheral blood, taken on day 0 of AZD1222 vaccination. The rearrangement joins TRBV6-1 to TRBJ2-1, with no clear D. The receptor's source is an adult in good health. CDR3 nucleotide sequence: TGTGCCAGCAGTGAAGCCGCGGTGGATGAGCAGTTCTTC. It yields the protein CASSEAAVDEQFF.